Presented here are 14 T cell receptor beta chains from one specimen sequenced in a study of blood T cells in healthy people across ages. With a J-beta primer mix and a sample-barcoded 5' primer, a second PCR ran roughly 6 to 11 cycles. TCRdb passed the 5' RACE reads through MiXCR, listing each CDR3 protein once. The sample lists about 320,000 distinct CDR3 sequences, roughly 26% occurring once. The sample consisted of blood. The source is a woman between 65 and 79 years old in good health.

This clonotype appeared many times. CDR3 in amino acids: CASSEYIGGGEDEKLFF. In nucleotides, the CDR3 is TGTGCCAGCAGTGAATACATCGGTGGGGGAGAAGATGAAAAACTGTTTTTT. The chain employs TRBV25-1 and TRBJ1-4, with D possibly matching TRBD1 (5 bases). Germline V gene sequence: CDR1 MGHDK, CDR2 SYGVNS. The V gene lost 0 bases and the J gene lost 6 bases, with 17 bases spanning the gap. The CDR3 totals 17 residues.

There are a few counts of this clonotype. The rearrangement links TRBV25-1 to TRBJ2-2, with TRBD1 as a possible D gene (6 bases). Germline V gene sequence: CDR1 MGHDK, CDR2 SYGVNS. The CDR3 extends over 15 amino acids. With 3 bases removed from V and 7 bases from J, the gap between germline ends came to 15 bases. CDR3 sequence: CASSDRGEGVGELFF. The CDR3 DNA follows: TGTGCCAGCAGTGACCGGGGCGAGGGGGTCGGGGAGCTGTTTTTT.

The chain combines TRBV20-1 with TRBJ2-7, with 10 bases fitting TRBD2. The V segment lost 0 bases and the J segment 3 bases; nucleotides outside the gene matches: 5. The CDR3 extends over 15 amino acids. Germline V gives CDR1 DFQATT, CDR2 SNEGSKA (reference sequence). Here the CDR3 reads CSARDLRTSGYEQYF. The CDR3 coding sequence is TGCAGTGCTAGAGATCTGAGGACTAGCGGCTACGAGCAGTACTTC.

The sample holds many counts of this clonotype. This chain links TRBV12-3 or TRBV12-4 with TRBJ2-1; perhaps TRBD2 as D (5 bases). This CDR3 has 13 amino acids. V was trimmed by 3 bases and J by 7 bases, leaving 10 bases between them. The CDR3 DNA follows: TGTGCCAGCAGTTTTGATAGCGCTAATGAGCAGTTCTTC. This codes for CASSFDSANEQFF.

The CDR3 reads CASRPQIGREAYPETQYF. The DNA of the CDR3 is TGTGCCAGCAGACCCCAGATAGGGCGGGAGGCGTACCCAGAGACCCAGTACTTC. V usage is TRBV25-1 and J usage is TRBJ2-5, with 8 bases identical to TRBD2. Germline lookup yields CDR1 MGHDK and CDR2 SYGVNS. The CDR3 is 18 residues long. V lost 6 bases and J lost 4; bases outside the gene matches: 19.

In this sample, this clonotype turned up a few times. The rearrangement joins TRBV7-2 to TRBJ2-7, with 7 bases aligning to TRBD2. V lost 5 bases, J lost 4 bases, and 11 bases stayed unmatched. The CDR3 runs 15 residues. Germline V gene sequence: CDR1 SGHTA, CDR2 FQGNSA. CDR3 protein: CASSRHAGESYEQYF. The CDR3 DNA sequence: TGTGCCAGCAGCCGTCACGCGGGAGAATCTTACGAGCAGTACTTC.

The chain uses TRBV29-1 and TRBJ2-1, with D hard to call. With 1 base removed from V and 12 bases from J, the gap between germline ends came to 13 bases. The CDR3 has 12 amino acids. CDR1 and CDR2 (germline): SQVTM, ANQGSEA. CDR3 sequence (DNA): TGCAGCGTTGAAGTAACGCCACAAGGGCAGTTCTTC. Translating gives CSVEVTPQGQFF.

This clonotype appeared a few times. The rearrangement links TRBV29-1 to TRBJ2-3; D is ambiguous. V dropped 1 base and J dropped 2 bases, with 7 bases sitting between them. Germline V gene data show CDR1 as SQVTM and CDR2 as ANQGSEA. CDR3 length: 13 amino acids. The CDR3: CSVEVGNTDTQYF. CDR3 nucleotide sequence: TGCAGCGTTGAAGTTGGCAACACAGATACGCAGTATTTT.

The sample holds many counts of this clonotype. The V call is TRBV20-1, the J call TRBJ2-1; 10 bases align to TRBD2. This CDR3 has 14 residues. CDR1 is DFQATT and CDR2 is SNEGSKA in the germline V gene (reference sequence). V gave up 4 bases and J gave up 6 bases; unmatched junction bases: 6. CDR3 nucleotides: TGCAGTGCTACCAAGGTAGCGGGAGGCAATGAGCAGTTCTTC. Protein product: CSATKVAGGNEQFF.

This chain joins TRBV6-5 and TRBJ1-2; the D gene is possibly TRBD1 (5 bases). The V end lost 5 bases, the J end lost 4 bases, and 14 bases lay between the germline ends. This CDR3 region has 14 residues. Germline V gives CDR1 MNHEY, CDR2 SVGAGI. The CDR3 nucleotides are TGTGCCAGCAGTCCCCTTGGGGGACGCTATGGCTACACCTTC. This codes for CASSPLGGRYGYTF.

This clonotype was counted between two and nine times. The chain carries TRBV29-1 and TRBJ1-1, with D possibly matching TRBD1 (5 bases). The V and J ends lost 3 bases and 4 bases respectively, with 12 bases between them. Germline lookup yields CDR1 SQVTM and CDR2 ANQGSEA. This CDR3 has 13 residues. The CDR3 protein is CSVDKGFGTEAFF. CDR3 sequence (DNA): TGCAGCGTTGATAAGGGGTTCGGCACTGAAGCTTTCTTT.

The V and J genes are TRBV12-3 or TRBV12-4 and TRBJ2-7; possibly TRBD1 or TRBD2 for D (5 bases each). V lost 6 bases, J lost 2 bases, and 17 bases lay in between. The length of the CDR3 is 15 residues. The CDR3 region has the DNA TGTGCCAGCAGCCAGATCGGGACCCGAGCCTACGAGCAGTACTTC. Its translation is CASSQIGTRAYEQYF.

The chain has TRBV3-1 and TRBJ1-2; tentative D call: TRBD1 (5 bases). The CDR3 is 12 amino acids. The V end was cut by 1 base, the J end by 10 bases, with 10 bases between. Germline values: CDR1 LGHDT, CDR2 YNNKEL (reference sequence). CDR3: CASSQGRALYTF. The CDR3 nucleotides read TGTGCCAGCAGCCAAGGCAGGGCCCTCTACACCTTC.

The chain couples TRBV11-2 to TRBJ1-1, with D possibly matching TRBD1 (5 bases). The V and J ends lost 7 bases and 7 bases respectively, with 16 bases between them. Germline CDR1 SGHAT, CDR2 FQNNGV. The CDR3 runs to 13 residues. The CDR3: CASTNGRGSEAFF. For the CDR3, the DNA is TGTGCCAGCACCAATGGGAGGGGAAGTGAAGCTTTCTTT.